This T cell receptor beta chain came from a study of cytomegalovirus exposure and HLA in healthy donors. The primer mix had 60 Vbeta and 13 Jbeta primers. Here immunoSEQ multiplex PCR was the method, and the copy in TCRdb shows in-frame clones only, minus some. In total, the table holds roughly 120,000 clones. There are 13 residues in the CDR3. Germline lookup yields CDR1 MNHEY and CDR2 SMNVEV (reference sequence). Trimming removed 7 bases from V and 2 bases from J, with 11 bases in between. The V call is TRBV27, the J call TRBJ1-1, with D perhaps matching TRBD1 (6 bases). This receptor was identified in a man aged 18-30 years in good health and CMV-seronegative. The sequencing sample was made of PBMCs. CDR3 residues: CASIDRINTEAFF. The CDR3 DNA reads as TGTGCCAGCATAGACAGGATAAACACTGAAGCTTTCTTT.